Listed below are T cell receptor beta chains from one sample, sequenced in a study of Ad26.COV2.S vaccination and SARS-CoV-2 variants. Clones were read by immunoSEQ multiplex PCR, and TCRdb kept only the in-frame ones, dropping some. The top ten clones hold about 1.5% of a sample with about 680,000 clones, 89% of them seen once. The specimen comprised peripheral blood, sampled in a trial of Ad26.COV2.S vaccine versus placebo. These receptors all stem from a person aged 18-60 years who received the Ad26.COV2.S COVID-19 vaccine or a placebo. The CDR3 runs from the conserved cysteine through the conserved F or W. Fields, in order: clone size, V gene, D gene, J gene, CDR3 DNA, CDR3 protein. A D gene is named only where the DNA matches it firmly. Expanded clones are given a class, and other clones once, few, many or no size at all.

abundance: few
v_gene: TRBV18
d_gene: TRBD1
j_gene: TRBJ1-3
CDR3nt: TGTGCCAGCTCACCAGACGGACAGGGGTTGGGTTCTGGAAACACCATATATTTT
CDR3aa: CASSPDGQGLGSGNTIYF

abundance: .
v_gene: TRBV7-2
d_gene: .
j_gene: TRBJ2-1
CDR3nt: TGTGCCAGCAGCAGAGAGCGGGCTGACAATGAGCAGTTCTTC
CDR3aa: CASSRERADNEQFF

abundance: .
v_gene: TRBV19
d_gene: .
j_gene: TRBJ2-1
CDR3nt: TGTGCCAGTAGTATGGGTGGGGGCTCCTACAATGAGCAGTTCTTC
CDR3aa: CASSMGGGSYNEQFF

abundance: .
v_gene: TRBV30
d_gene: .
j_gene: TRBJ2-7
CDR3nt: TGTGCCGTAAAGTCACTAGGAAAGTACGAGCAGTACTTC
CDR3aa: CAVKSLGKYEQYF

abundance: once
v_gene: TRBV6-5
d_gene: .
j_gene: TRBJ1-2
CDR3nt: TGTGCCAGCAGTTACGGAAACTATGGCTACACCTTC
CDR3aa: CASSYGNYGYTF

abundance: .
v_gene: TRBV5-4
d_gene: TRBD1
j_gene: TRBJ2-2
CDR3nt: TGTGCCAGCAGCGCACGACAGGGGGCCGGGGAGCTGTTTTTT
CDR3aa: CASSARQGAGELFF

abundance: .
v_gene: TRBV5-1
d_gene: TRBD2
j_gene: TRBJ2-3
CDR3nt: TGCGCCAGCAGCTTACGGACTAGGACTAGCACAGATACGCAGTATTTT
CDR3aa: CASSLRTRTSTDTQYF

abundance: .
v_gene: TRBV30
d_gene: TRBD2
j_gene: TRBJ2-7
CDR3nt: TGTGCCTGGAGTGTACCCCCGGGGGGTCGCGGGTCCCCCTACGAGCAGTACTTC
CDR3aa: CAWSVPPGGRGSPYEQYF

abundance: .
v_gene: TRBV11-2
d_gene: .
j_gene: TRBJ1-2
CDR3nt: TGTGCCAGCAGCGCGGACCCGGGGGGGGCTGGAGGCTACACCTTC
CDR3aa: CASSADPGGAGGYTF

abundance: .
v_gene: TRBV5-6
d_gene: TRBD1
j_gene: TRBJ1-2
CDR3nt: TGTGCCAGCAGCTTGGGTGGGACAGGGGGCAACTATGGCTACACCTTC
CDR3aa: CASSLGGTGGNYGYTF